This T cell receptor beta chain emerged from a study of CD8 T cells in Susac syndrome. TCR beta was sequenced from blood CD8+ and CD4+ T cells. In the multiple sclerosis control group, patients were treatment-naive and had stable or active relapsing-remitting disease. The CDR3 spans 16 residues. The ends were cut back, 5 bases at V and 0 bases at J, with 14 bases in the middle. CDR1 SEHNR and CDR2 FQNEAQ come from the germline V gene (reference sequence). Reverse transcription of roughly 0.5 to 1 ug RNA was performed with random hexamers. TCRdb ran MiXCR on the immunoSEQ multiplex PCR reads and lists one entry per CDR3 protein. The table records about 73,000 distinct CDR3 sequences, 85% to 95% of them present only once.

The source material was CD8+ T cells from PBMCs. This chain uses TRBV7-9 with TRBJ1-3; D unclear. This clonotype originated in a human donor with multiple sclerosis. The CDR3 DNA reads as TGTGCCAGCAGCCTACCGACCGACCCCTCTGGAAACACCATATATTTT. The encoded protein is CASSLPTDPSGNTIYF.